This TCR beta chain was identified in a study of sequential checkpoint blockade in melanoma. The treatment here: randomized to nivolumab then ipilimumab (arm A) or the reverse (arm B). Profiled with immunoSEQ multiplex PCR; TCRdb holds only in-frame clones, not every one. The table includes around 12,000 clones, 65% to 70% detected once. The CDR3 sequence is 12 residues long. The germline gives CDR1 SGDLS, CDR2 YYNGEE. V lost 0 bases to trimming and J lost 8 bases, with 6 bases between them. This clone appeared a single time. The chain couples TRBV9 to TRBJ2-1, with D perhaps matching TRBD2 (6 bases). The sample in question was CD8+ T cells sorted from blood (inferred from file names), obtained from a patient given nivolumab and ipilimumab in sequence. The source is a human donor with melanoma. The CDR3 DNA reads TGTGCCAGCAGCGTAGGGGGGGATGAGCAGTTCTTC. Encoded protein: CASSVGGDEQFF.